This TCR beta chain appears in the sequencing data of a study of blood T cell repertoires in COVID-19. Turning to the study itself: Acute and convalescent COVID-19 specimens originated in the United States, Italy and Spain. PBMCs, B-cell-depleted T cells, or T cells were the source of the cDNA or gDNA that made up the material.

Per the study methods: For nucleated cells, counts were estimated from reference gene primer amplification. Assay: immunoSEQ multiplex PCR; the TCRdb copy retains only in-frame clones and omits some. V, J and clone size derive from that table, while D and trimming were established from the DNA sequence. The sample lists 200,000 or so clones, 75% to 90% occurring once. CDR3 size: 15 residues. The germline V and J ends were trimmed by 4 bases and 0 bases, with 10 bases remaining between them. Germline assignment: CDR1 SGDLS and CDR2 YYNGEE. The receptor was derived from a woman in her thirties or forties with acute or convalescent COVID-19. The sequencing sample was made of peripheral blood. J is TRBJ2-2 and V is TRBV9; the D is unclear. CDR3 in DNA: TGTGCCAGCAGCAACACGTTCGCGAACACCGGGGAGCTGTTTTTT. Protein: CASSNTFANTGELFF.